What follows are 27 T cell receptor beta chains derived from one specimen sequenced in a study of CD8 T cells in Susac syndrome. Random-hexamer reverse transcription was applied to about 0.5 to 1 ug RNA. TCRdb redid the calling of the immunoSEQ multiplex PCR reads with MiXCR, one entry per CDR3 protein. The sample includes 160,000 or so distinct CDR3 sequences, just under 97% seen only once; the top ten take under 0.15%. The sequenced sample consisted of CD8+ T cells from PBMCs. The receptors here all came from a human donor with multiple sclerosis.

The chain links TRBV29-1 to TRBJ2-7; 10 bases are a match to TRBD1. CDR3 length equals 15 residues. Trimming removed 2 bases from V and 3 bases from J; junction bases left unmatched: 7. CDR1 and CDR2 (germline): SQVTM, ANQGSEA. This CDR3 reads CSVELTDRGIYEQYF. Written as DNA, the CDR3 is TGCAGCGTTGAACTAACGGACAGGGGGATCTACGAGCAGTACTTC.

The gene calls are TRBV27 and TRBJ1-1, with a weak D call TRBD1 (6 bases). CDR1 and CDR2 (germline): MNHEY, SMNVEV (reference sequence). The CDR3 loop spans 13 amino acids. The germline V and J ends were trimmed by 7 bases and 8 bases, with 17 bases remaining between them. This CDR3 reads CASKVQGMREAFF. The CDR3 DNA reads TGTGCCAGCAAAGTACAGGGTATGAGAGAAGCTTTCTTT.

The CDR3 here is CASSQDHRRDSPETQYF. The CDR3 coding sequence is TGTGCCAGCAGCCAAGATCACCGCCGCGACAGTCCGGAGACCCAGTACTTC. The chain uses TRBV3-1 and TRBJ2-5, with D possibly TRBD1 on 5 matching bases. This CDR3 region has 17 residues. Germline V gene lookup returns CDR1 LGHDT and CDR2 YNNKEL (reference sequence). The ends were cut back, 0 bases at V and 5 bases at J, with 19 bases in the middle.

The J gene is TRBJ1-4, the V gene TRBV19; no clear D gene. The CDR3 is 14 amino acids. Deletions cut 7 bases from V and 4 bases from J, with 13 bases between. CDR1 is LNHDA and CDR2 is SQIVND in the germline V gene (reference sequence). CDR3 sequence reads: CASTSGRFNEKLFF. DNA for the CDR3: TGTGCCAGTACCTCCGGCCGGTTTAATGAAAAACTGTTTTTT.

This chain connects TRBV3-1 to TRBJ1-2; the D gene is possibly TRBD1 (6 bases). CDR1 and CDR2 from the germline V gene are LGHDT and YNNKEL (reference sequence). V shed 5 bases and J shed 7 bases, with 17 bases lying between them. The CDR3 spans 14 residues. The CDR3 sequence is CASSYSGTGSGYTF. The CDR3 DNA is TGTGCCAGCAGCTACTCCGGAACAGGGTCTGGCTACACCTTC.

V and J are TRBV6-1 and TRBJ1-6; 8 nucleotides agree with TRBD1. This CDR3 comprises 15 residues. Germline trimming cut 2 bases from V and 6 bases from J; bases unmatched to any gene: 3. Germline V gene data show CDR1 as MNHNS and CDR2 as SASEGT. The CDR3 sequence: CASSESTGGNSPLHF. The CDR3 DNA follows: TGTGCCAGCAGTGAATCAACAGGGGGTAATTCACCCCTCCACTTT.

This clonotype showed up just once. The gene calls are TRBV25-1 and TRBJ1-1; D call uncertain. CDR3 size: 11 residues. Germline assignment: CDR1 MGHDK and CDR2 SYGVNS. V lost 6 bases, J lost 11 bases, and 13 bases lay in between. The CDR3 bases are TGTGCCAGCAGAACCGGGGTCTCGGCTTTCTTT. Translated, it gives CASRTGVSAFF.

The chain joins TRBV7-2 to TRBJ2-5; D unclear. The germline V and J ends were trimmed by 8 bases and 5 bases, with 12 bases remaining between them. CDR3 length: 12 amino acids. Germline V CDR1 and CDR2: SGHTA, FQGNSA. In DNA form, the CDR3 reads TGTGCCAGCTACGGAGAAGGGGAGACCCAGTACTTC. This translates into CASYGEGETQYF.

Concerning this clonotype: An end of the junction does not agree with germline; a read error may underlie this. V usage is TRBV20-1 and J usage is TRBJ2-1; 12 positions match TRBD2. CDR3 length: 16 amino acids. Looked up from germline, CDR1 is DFQATT and CDR2 is SNEGSKA (reference sequence). The CDR3 DNA follows: TGCAGCGCTAGTCCCCCTAGCGGGGGGGTAGGCAATGAGCAGTTCTTC. Its translation is CSASPPSGGVGNEQFF.

This rearrangement joins TRBV9 to TRBJ2-7; TRBD2 aligns across 7 bases. The length of the CDR3 is 15 residues. Trimming removed 4 bases from V and 5 bases from J; junction bases left unmatched: 12. CDR1 is SGDLS and CDR2 is YYNGEE in the germline V gene. The CDR3 DNA sequence: TGTGCCAGCAGCTCCCCGACGGGAGGTGGCCACGAGCAGTACTTC. Translation gives CASSSPTGGGHEQYF. Complete variable domain (other parts from reference TRBV9 and TRBJ2-7): DSGVTQTPKHLITATGQRVTLRCSPRSGDLSVYWYQQSLDQGLQFLIQYYNGEERAKGNILERFSAQQFPDLHSELNLSSLELGDSALYFCASSSPTGGGHEQYFGPGTRLTVT.

The chain carries TRBV12-3 or TRBV12-4 and TRBJ2-1; 8 nucleotides agree with TRBD1. This CDR3 is 14 amino acids long. The trim removed 6 bases at V and 4 bases at J, leaving 5 bases unmatched. CDR3 loop: CASSDRGGYNEQFF. The CDR3 bases are TGTGCCAGCAGCGACAGGGGCGGTTACAATGAGCAGTTCTTC.

The CDR3, as DNA: TGTGCCAGCAGCCCTGACCATCAGGGGCAGTTCTTC. This encodes CASSPDHQGQFF. The genes are TRBV5-8 and TRBJ2-1, with D maybe TRBD1 (5 bases). The germline V and J ends were trimmed by 4 bases and 12 bases, with 14 bases remaining between them. Germline CDR1 SGHTS, CDR2 YDEGEE. The length of the CDR3 is 12 residues.

This clonotype appeared once. This sequence joins TRBV19 and TRBJ2-3; the D gene is possibly TRBD1 (5 bases). Germline lookup yields CDR1 LNHDA and CDR2 SQIVND (reference sequence). Trimming removed 10 bases from V and 6 bases from J, with 20 bases in between. The CDR3 totals 14 residues. The CDR3 reads CATSGSLFPDTQYF. The CDR3 DNA is TGTGCCACCTCAGGGTCCCTTTTCCCCGATACGCAGTATTTT. Variable domain in full (rest from reference TRBV19 and TRBJ2-3): DGGITQSPKYLFRKEGQNVTLSCEQNLNHDAMYWYRQDPGQGLRLIYYSQIVNDFQKGDIAEGYSVSREKKESFPLTVTSAQKNPTAFYLCATSGSLFPDTQYFGPGTRLTVL.

The rearrangement joins TRBV4-2 to TRBJ2-1; the D gene is possibly TRBD1 (6 bases). The V end was cut by 0 bases, the J end by 7 bases, with 13 bases between. This CDR3 contains 15 residues. Germline lookup yields CDR1 LGHNA and CDR2 YNFKEQ. CDR3 protein: CASSQETGLVNEQFF. CDR3 DNA sequence: TGTGCCAGCAGCCAAGAAACAGGGCTAGTAAATGAGCAGTTCTTC.

This rearrangement joins TRBV30 to TRBJ1-2; D is undetermined. V lost 2 bases and J 4 bases, leaving 11 bases between the germline ends. The V gene's germline CDR1 is GTSNPN and CDR2 SVGIG (reference sequence). The CDR3 consists of 13 residues. In nucleotides, the CDR3 is TGTGCCTGGAGTAGCCGGGGTCTCTATGGCTACACCTTC. Translated, it gives CAWSSRGLYGYTF.

As to this clonotype: Relative to the germline gene, one junction end is altered; a read error may explain this. The genes are TRBV12-3 or TRBV12-4 and TRBJ2-3; D unresolved. The length of the CDR3 is 11 residues. DNA of the CDR3: TGTGCCAGCAGTTTAGGGGATATGCAGTATTTT. Translated, it gives CASSLGDMQYF.

This clonotype was seen only a few times. The chain employs TRBV7-9 and TRBJ2-1, with D perhaps being TRBD1 or TRBD2 (5 bases each). The CDR3 runs to 15 residues. Trimming removed 5 bases at V and 0 bases at J, with 11 bases between. Germline V gene lookup returns CDR1 SEHNR and CDR2 FQNEAQ (reference sequence). The chain's CDR3 is CASSPGTASYNEQFF. The DNA of the CDR3 is TGTGCCAGCAGCCCCGGGACGGCCTCCTACAATGAGCAGTTCTTC.

V gene TRBV27 combines with J gene TRBJ1-5; no clear D gene. Germline V gene sequence: CDR1 MNHEY, CDR2 SMNVEV (reference sequence). CDR3 length: 13 amino acids. The V gene lost 9 bases and the J gene lost 0 bases, with 9 bases spanning the gap. The CDR3 DNA follows: TGTGCCAGTGCTATTTATAGCAATCAGCCCCAGCATTTT. The encoded protein is CASAIYSNQPQHF.

The chain links TRBV9 to TRBJ2-3, with D tentatively TRBD1 (6 bases). This CDR3 comprises 16 residues. Germline CDR1 reads SGDLS; CDR2 reads YYNGEE. Trimming cost V 0 bases and J 0 bases, with 11 bases left between them. The CDR3: CASSVAGTHSTDTQYF. CDR3 bases: TGTGCCAGCAGCGTAGCTGGGACACATAGCACAGATACGCAGTATTTT.

The genes are TRBV12-5 and TRBJ2-3; D gene ambiguous. The CDR3 covers 16 residues. CDR1 is LGHNT, CDR2 FRNRAP, per germline. The V gene lost 5 bases and the J gene lost 1 base, with 16 bases spanning the gap. The CDR3: CASGTPRLRGTDTQYF. Written as DNA, the CDR3 is TGTGCTAGTGGTACCCCAAGACTCCGTGGCACAGATACGCAGTATTTT.

The chain has TRBV5-6 and TRBJ2-5; 10 positions match TRBD2. The CDR3 loop spans 15 amino acids. V shed 4 bases and J 4 bases; nucleotides not matched to a gene: 7. Germline V gives CDR1 SGHDT, CDR2 YYEEEE. This CDR3 reads CASSASGGWGETQYF. CDR3 DNA: TGTGCCAGCAGCGCTAGCGGGGGCTGGGGAGAGACCCAGTACTTC.

This clonotype has a single count. The CDR3 DNA reads as TGTGCCAGCAGCTCCTACCCGCGGGGAACAACTAATGAAAAACTGTTTTTT. Translation gives CASSSYPRGTTNEKLFF. The gene calls are TRBV13 and TRBJ1-4; D unclear. The CDR3 covers 17 residues. Germline CDR1 and CDR2: PRHDT and FYEKMQ (reference sequence). Trimming removed 4 bases at V and 0 bases at J, with 15 bases between.

The chain links TRBV27 to TRBJ2-5; 9 nucleotides match TRBD2. Germline assignment: CDR1 MNHEY and CDR2 SMNVEV (reference sequence). V lost 4 bases and J lost 2; bases outside the gene matches: 2. This CDR3 spans 14 amino acids. CDR3 DNA: TGTGCCAGCAGTTCCGCGGGGGGGCAAGAGACCCAGTACTTC. Translated: CASSSAGGQETQYF.

This clonotype was recorded only once. The chain couples TRBV30 to TRBJ1-2; no clear D gene. V was pared by 3 bases and J by 4 bases, with 12 bases between. The germline V gene has CDR1 GTSNPN and CDR2 SVGIG (reference sequence). The CDR3 length is 13 residues. The DNA of the CDR3 is TGTGCCTGGAGCGACCCGGCGCCCTATGGCTACACCTTC. As protein: CAWSDPAPYGYTF.

The CDR3 protein is CAWSVRGSNEQFF. The CDR3 DNA reads TGTGCCTGGAGTGTACGAGGAAGCAATGAGCAGTTCTTC. V is TRBV30 and J is TRBJ2-1; no clear D. Trimming left V 0 bases short and J 6 bases short, with 9 bases between. The CDR3 runs to 13 residues. Germline V gives CDR1 GTSNPN, CDR2 SVGIG (reference sequence).

The rearrangement links TRBV9 to TRBJ1-2; D possibly corresponds to TRBD1 (6 bases). CDR1 and CDR2 (germline): SGDLS, YYNGEE. The CDR3 sequence is 16 residues long. V lost 3 bases and J 1 base, leaving 16 bases between the germline ends. As DNA, the CDR3 is TGTGCCAGCAGCGGATACGGGAACAGGGATAACTATGGCTACACCTTC. This encodes CASSGYGNRDNYGYTF.

The V gene is TRBV9, the J gene TRBJ2-3; no reliable D call. The CDR3 consists of 13 residues. The V and J ends lost 0 bases and 4 bases respectively, with 6 bases between them. From germline, CDR1 is SGDLS and CDR2 YYNGEE. CDR3 loop: CASSVDPSDTQYF. In nucleotides, the CDR3 is TGTGCCAGCAGCGTAGACCCATCAGATACGCAGTATTTT.